The 15 T cell receptor beta chains given below trace back to one sample, sequenced in a study of CD8 T cells in ankylosing spondylitis (dated by TCRdb to 2017 to 2019). Receptor libraries were prepared by 5' RACE. Sequencing instrument: Illumina HiSeq 2500. TCRdb applied fastp at Q25 and MiXCR to the public reads, then kept only in-frame beta chains. For every CDR3 protein sequence, its rows merge into one entry that carries the most common genes and DNA. A total of roughly 250,000 distinct CDR3 sequences appear in this sample, approximately 9% of them only once. About 6.8% of the sample rests with the top ten. The sequenced sample was blood, either unsorted or a sorted T cell fraction (not recorded which). All receptors come from a male donor with ankylosing spondylitis or in good health (not recorded which).

V usage is TRBV5-1 and J usage is TRBJ2-7, with 7 bases that match TRBD1. Germline V gene data show CDR1 as SGHRS and CDR2 as YFSETQ. Losses at the gene ends were 3 bases for V and 7 bases for J; bases not matched to a gene: 10. The CDR3 consists of 14 residues. This CDR3 is CASSSKGQPGEQYF. The CDR3 nucleotides read TGCGCCAGCAGCTCGAAGGGACAGCCGGGTGAGCAGTACTTC.

This clonotype was observed many times. The rearrangement joins TRBV6-5 to TRBJ2-1; 9 bases map to TRBD2. The CDR3 has 15 amino acids. Trimming at V came to 4 bases and at J to 10 bases, leaving 11 bases not matched to a gene. The V gene's germline CDR1 is MNHEY and CDR2 SVGAGI. CDR3 loop: CASSFQPSGAGEQFF. The CDR3 DNA reads as TGTGCCAGCAGTTTCCAACCTAGCGGGGCCGGAGAGCAGTTCTTC.

The sample holds many counts of this clonotype. This sequence joins TRBV5-1 and TRBJ2-3, with no clear D. The CDR3 contains 15 residues. Germline V gene sequence: CDR1 SGHRS, CDR2 YFSETQ. Trimming removed 3 bases from V and 0 bases from J, with 11 bases in between. The CDR3 sequence: CASSSSARSTDTQYF. Here the CDR3 DNA reads TGCGCCAGCAGCTCCTCAGCCCGTAGCACAGATACGCAGTATTTT.

This clonotype has a count of ten or more. This chain joins TRBV10-3 and TRBJ1-2; no clear D gene. Trimming took off 0 bases at V and 4 bases at J, with 9 bases between the two ends. Germline V gene data show CDR1 as ENHRY and CDR2 as SYGVKD. The CDR3 runs 14 residues. The DNA of the CDR3 is TGTGCCATCAGTGAGTCGACGACGTCCTATGGCTACACCTTC. Amino acids: CAISESTTSYGYTF.

In its sample, this clonotype was seen many times. The chain carries TRBV20-1 and TRBJ2-1; TRBD2 aligns across 10 bases. The CDR3 consists of 15 residues. Losses at the gene ends were 1 base for V and 8 bases for J; bases not matched to a gene: 8. Per the germline V gene, CDR1 is DFQATT and CDR2 is SNEGSKA (reference sequence). The CDR3 coding sequence is TGCAGTGCTAGAGGGCTAGCGGGAGTATCCCATGAGCAGTTCTTC. This codes for CSARGLAGVSHEQFF.

This clonotype was observed at least ten times. This chain connects TRBV7-8 to TRBJ1-5; unclear D gene. V was clipped by 1 base and J by 9 bases, with 7 bases between them. The length of the CDR3 is 12 residues. Germline V CDR1 and CDR2: SGHVS, FQNEAQ. CDR3 in amino acids: CASSLDLRPQHF. The CDR3 DNA reads TGTGCCAGCAGCTTAGATCTAAGGCCCCAGCATTTT.

This clonotype was counted ten times or more. The chain has TRBV7-9 and TRBJ2-1; TRBD2 aligns across 11 bases. The germline gives CDR1 SEHNR, CDR2 FQNEAQ (reference sequence). The length of the CDR3 is 16 residues. Trimming cost V 2 bases and J 9 bases; bases outside gene matches: 9. The CDR3 bases are TGTGCCAGCAGCTTATACCCTAGCGGGGGGACAGGTGAGCAGTTCTTC. Its translation is CASSLYPSGGTGEQFF.

This clonotype appeared many times. The chain links TRBV6-5 to TRBJ2-3, with D possibly matching TRBD2 (6 bases). Trimming shortened V by 0 bases and J by 4 bases, and 11 bases separated the two germline ends. This CDR3 has 15 amino acids. The V gene's germline CDR1 is MNHEY and CDR2 SVGAGI. The CDR3 reads CASSYSGGVADTQYF. Written as DNA, the CDR3 is TGTGCCAGCAGTTACTCGGGCGGGGTGGCAGATACGCAGTATTTT.

This clonotype was detected many times. The rearrangement uses TRBV6-1 and TRBJ1-2; D remains unclear. Germline CDR1 and CDR2: MNHNS and SASEGT. With 3 bases removed from V and 4 bases from J, the gap between germline ends came to 12 bases. There are 14 residues in the CDR3. DNA for the CDR3: TGTGCCAGCAGTGAGGGCCGGCGTGGCTATGGCTACACCTTC. Protein sequence: CASSEGRRGYGYTF.

The chain is built from TRBV7-2 and TRBJ2-4; TRBD1 is a possible D gene (6 bases). CDR1 and CDR2 (germline): SGHTA, FQGNSA. The CDR3 consists of 14 residues. Trimming pared 5 bases from V and 6 bases from J, leaving 14 bases between. CDR3 nucleotides: TGTGCCAGCAGCGACAGGAGTTCACGAAACATTCAGTACTTC. This sequence encodes CASSDRSSRNIQYF.

This clonotype was detected only a few times. This chain connects TRBV4-2 to TRBJ1-1; no clear D gene. V lost 5 bases and J 6 bases, leaving 19 bases between the germline ends. Germline V gene sequence: CDR1 LGHNA, CDR2 YNFKEQ. The CDR3 consists of 15 residues. The CDR3 nucleotides are TGTGCCAGCAGCAGCTCTAGGGATACTGTAGCTGAAGCTTTCTTT. This gives the protein CASSSSRDTVAEAFF.

In its sample, this clonotype was seen many times. The rearrangement links TRBV20-1 to TRBJ2-7; no firm D call. The germline V gene encodes CDR1 DFQATT and CDR2 SNEGSKA (reference sequence). The CDR3 has 12 amino acids. Trimming left V 2 bases short and J 4 bases short, with 9 bases between. The chain's CDR3 is CSARQSLYEQYF. The CDR3 bases are TGCAGTGCTAGACAGTCACTTTACGAGCAGTACTTC.

This clonotype has a handful of counts. The chain has TRBV7-9 and TRBJ1-5; D possibly corresponds to TRBD1 (5 bases). Per the germline V gene, CDR1 is SEHNR and CDR2 is FQNEAQ (reference sequence). Trimming left V 8 bases short and J 7 bases short, with 9 bases between. This CDR3 has 11 amino acids. DNA for the CDR3: TGTGCCAGCGGGACGGGGCAGCCCCAGCATTTT. This encodes CASGTGQPQHF.

This clonotype was seen ten or more times. This chain uses TRBV2 with TRBJ2-1, with D perhaps TRBD2 (5 bases). V was cut by 3 bases and J by 0 bases, with 9 bases left in between. Germline values: CDR1 SNHLY, CDR2 FYNNEI. This CDR3 contains 15 residues. CDR3 in amino acids: CASSESGYSYNEQFF. CDR3 nucleotide sequence: TGTGCCAGCAGTGAGTCGGGGTACTCCTACAATGAGCAGTTCTTC.

This clonotype occurred many times. The V gene is TRBV7-9, the J gene TRBJ2-7; 7 bases are a match to TRBD1. Germline-derived CDR1 and CDR2 are SEHNR and FQNEAQ (reference sequence). This CDR3 is 15 amino acids long. With V trimmed by 6 bases and J by 2 bases, 10 bases remained unmatched. The DNA of the CDR3 is TGTGCCAGCAGTAGCGACAGGGTGAGGCCCTACGAGCAGTACTTC. Translating gives CASSSDRVRPYEQYF.